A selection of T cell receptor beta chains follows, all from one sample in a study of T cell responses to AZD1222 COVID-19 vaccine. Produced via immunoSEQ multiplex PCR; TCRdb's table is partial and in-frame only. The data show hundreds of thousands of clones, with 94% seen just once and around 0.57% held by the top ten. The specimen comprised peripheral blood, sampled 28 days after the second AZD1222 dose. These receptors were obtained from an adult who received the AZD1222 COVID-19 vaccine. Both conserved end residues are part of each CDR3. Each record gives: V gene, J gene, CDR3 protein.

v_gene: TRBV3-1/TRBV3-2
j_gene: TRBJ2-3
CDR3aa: CASSHPAAGGRTDTQYF

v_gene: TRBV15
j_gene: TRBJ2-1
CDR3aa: CATSREYSDEQFF

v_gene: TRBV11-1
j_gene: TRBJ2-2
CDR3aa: CASSLGLTTGELFF

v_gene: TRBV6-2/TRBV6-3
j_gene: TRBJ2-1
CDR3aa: CASSFTYNEQFF

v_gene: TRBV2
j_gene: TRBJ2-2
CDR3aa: CASSERTSRTGELFF

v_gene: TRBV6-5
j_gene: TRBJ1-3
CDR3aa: CACSRGSGNTIYF

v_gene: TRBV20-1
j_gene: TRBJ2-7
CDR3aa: CSASDRDEQYF

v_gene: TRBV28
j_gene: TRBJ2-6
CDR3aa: CASKPGPPRGGANVLTF

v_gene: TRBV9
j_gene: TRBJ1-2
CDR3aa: CASSAGGGGYTF

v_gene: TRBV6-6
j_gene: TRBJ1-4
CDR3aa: CASSYRTRTLNEKLFF

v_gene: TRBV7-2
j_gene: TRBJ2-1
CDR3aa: CASSFGRGGLNEQFF

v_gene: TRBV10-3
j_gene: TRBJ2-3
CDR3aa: CAATAAGGDTQYF

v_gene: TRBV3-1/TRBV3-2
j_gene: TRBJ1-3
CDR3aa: CASSQSLRQNTIYF

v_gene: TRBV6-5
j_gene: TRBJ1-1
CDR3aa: CASSYSEGAEAFF

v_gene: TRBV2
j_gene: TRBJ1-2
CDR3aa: CASSESDRGTYGYTF

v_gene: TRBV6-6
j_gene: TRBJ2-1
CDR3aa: CASSYGDRGQVF

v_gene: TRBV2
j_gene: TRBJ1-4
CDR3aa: CASSPPRAYNEKLFF

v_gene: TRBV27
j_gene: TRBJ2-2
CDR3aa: CASSPRAGELFF

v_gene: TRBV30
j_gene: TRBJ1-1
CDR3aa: CAWSVGRTGGAFF

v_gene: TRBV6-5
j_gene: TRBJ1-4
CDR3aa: CASSSDRFNEKLFF

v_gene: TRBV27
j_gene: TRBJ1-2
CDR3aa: CASSLAGNYGYTF

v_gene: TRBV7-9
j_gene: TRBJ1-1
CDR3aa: CASSLWGSPEAFF

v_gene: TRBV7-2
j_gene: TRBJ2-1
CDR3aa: CASSSPSREQFF

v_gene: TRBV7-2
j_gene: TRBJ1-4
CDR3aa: CASSLEVDEKLFF

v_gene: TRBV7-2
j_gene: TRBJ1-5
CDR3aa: CASSLVASSQPQHF

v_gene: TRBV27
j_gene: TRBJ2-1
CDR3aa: CASSLLAGGPYEQFF

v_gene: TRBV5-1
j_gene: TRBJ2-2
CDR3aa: CASSLDAPETGELFF

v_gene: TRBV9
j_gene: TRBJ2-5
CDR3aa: CASSVSLAGQNGETQYF

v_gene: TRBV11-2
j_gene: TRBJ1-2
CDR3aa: CASSLGSYGYTF

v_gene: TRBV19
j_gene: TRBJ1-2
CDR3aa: CASSTTDRPFYGYTF

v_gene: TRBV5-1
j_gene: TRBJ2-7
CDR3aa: CASSLVARGSYEQYF

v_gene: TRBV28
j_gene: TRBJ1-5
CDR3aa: CASSLLQDYQPQHF

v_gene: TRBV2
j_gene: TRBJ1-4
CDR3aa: CASDPGQGVEKLFF

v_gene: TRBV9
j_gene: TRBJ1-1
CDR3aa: CASSPAVNTEAFF

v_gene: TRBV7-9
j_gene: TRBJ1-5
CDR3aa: CASSLGGTGGQPQHF

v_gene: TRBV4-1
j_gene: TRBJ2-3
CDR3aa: CASSLRGESSADTQYF

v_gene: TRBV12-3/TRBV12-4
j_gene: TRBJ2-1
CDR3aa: CASSLAPAEQFF

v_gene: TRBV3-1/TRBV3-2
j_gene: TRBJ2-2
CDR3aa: CASSQRGGANTGELFF

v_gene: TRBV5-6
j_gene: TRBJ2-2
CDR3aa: CASTGPDTGELFF

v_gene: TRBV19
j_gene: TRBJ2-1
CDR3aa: CASSMIPLGEQFF